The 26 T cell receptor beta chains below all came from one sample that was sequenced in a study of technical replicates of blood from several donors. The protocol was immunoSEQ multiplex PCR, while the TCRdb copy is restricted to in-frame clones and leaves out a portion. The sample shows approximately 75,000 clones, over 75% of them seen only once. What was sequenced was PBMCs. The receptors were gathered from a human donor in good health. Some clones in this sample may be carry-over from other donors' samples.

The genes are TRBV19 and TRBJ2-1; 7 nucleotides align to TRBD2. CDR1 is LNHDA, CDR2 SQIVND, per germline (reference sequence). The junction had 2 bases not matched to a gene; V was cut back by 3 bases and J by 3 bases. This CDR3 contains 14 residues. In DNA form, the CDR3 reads TGTGCCAGTAGTATGCTAGCGGACTACAATGAGCAGTTCTTC. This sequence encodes CASSMLADYNEQFF.

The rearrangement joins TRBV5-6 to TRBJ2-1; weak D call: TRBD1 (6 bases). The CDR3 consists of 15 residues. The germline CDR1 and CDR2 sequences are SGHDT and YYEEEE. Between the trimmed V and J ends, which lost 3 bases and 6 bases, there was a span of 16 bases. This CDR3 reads CASSSQVTGFNEQFF. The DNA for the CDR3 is TGTGCCAGCAGCTCCCAGGTGACAGGTTTCAATGAGCAGTTCTTC.

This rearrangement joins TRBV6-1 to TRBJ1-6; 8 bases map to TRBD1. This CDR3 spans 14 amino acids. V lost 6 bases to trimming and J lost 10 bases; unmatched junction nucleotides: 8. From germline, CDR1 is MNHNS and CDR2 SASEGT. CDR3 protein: CASRLPQGGSPLHF. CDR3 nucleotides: TGTGCCAGCAGGCTACCACAGGGGGGATCACCCCTCCACTTT.

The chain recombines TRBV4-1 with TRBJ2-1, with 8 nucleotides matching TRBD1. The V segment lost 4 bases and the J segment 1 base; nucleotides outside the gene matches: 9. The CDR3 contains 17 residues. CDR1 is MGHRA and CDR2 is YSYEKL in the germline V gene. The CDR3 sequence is CASSPNRGSLSYNEQFF. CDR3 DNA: TGCGCCAGCAGCCCGAACAGGGGGTCCCTGTCCTACAATGAGCAGTTCTTC.

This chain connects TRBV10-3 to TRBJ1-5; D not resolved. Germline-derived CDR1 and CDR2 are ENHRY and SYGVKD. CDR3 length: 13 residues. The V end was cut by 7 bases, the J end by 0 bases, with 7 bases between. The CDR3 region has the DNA TGTGCCATCAATACAGATAGCAATCAGCCCCAGCATTTT. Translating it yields CAINTDSNQPQHF.

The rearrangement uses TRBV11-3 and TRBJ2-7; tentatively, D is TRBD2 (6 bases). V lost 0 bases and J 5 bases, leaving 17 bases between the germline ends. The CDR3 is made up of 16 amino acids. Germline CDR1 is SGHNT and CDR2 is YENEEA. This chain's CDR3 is CASSLDFGGAFHEQYF. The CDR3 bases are TGTGCCAGCAGCTTAGATTTTGGCGGGGCGTTCCACGAGCAGTACTTC.

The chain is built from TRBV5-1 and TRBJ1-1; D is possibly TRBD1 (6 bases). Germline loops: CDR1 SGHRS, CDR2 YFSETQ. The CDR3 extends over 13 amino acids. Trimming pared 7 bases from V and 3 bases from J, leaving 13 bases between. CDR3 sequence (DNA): TGCGCCAGCGGGGGGGACAAGCACACTGAAGCTTTCTTT. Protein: CASGGDKHTEAFF.

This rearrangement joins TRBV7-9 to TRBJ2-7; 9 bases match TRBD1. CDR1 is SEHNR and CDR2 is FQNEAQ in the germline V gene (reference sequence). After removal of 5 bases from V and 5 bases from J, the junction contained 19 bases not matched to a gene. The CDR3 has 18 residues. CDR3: CASSKAGTGPLGFDEQYF. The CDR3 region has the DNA TGTGCCAGCAGCAAAGCCGGGACAGGGCCCCTAGGCTTCGACGAGCAGTACTTC.

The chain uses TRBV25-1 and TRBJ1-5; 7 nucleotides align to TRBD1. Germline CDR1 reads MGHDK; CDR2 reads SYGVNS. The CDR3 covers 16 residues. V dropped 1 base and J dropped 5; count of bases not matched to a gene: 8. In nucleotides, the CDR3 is TGTGCCAGCAGTGAATTAGGGGGCTTTGATGATCAGCCCCAGCATTTT. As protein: CASSELGGFDDQPQHF.

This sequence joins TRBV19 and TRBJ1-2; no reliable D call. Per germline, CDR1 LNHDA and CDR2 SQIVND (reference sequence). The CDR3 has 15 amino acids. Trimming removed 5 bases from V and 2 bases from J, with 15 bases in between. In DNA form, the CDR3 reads TGTGCCAGTAGTGTTCTAGGTGCCTTGAACTATGGCTACACCTTC. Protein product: CASSVLGALNYGYTF.

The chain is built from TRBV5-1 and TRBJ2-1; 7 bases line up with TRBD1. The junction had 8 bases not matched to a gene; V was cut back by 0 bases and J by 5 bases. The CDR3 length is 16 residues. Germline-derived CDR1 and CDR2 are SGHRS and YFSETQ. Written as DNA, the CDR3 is TGCGCCAGCAGCTTGGATGGGACAGCGAACAACAATGAGCAGTTCTTC. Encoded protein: CASSLDGTANNNEQFF.

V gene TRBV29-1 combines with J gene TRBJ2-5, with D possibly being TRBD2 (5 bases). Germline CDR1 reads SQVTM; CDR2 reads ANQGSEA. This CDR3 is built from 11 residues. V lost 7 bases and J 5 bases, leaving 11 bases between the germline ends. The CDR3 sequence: CSASWEETQYF. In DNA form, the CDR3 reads TGCAGCGCCTCTTGGGAGGAGACCCAGTACTTC.

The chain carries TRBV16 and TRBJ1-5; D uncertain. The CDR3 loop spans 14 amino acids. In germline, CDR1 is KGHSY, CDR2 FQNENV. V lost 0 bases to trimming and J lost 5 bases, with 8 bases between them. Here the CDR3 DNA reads TGTGCCAGCAGCCAATCCGGGGTGGATCAGCCCCAGCATTTT. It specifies CASSQSGVDQPQHF.

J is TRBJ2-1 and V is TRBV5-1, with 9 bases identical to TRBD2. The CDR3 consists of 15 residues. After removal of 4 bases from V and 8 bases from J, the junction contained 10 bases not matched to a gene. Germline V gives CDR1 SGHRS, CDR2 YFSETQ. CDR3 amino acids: CASSNSGGRAHEQFF. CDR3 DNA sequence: TGCGCCAGCAGCAATTCAGGCGGGAGGGCGCATGAGCAGTTCTTC.

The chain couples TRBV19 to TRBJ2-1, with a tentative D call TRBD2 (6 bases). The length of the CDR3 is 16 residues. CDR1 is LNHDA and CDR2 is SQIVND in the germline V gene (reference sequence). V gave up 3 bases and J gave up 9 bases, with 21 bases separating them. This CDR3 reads CASSMWGTGNAVEQFF. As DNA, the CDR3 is TGTGCCAGTAGTATGTGGGGGACTGGGAATGCTGTTGAGCAGTTCTTC. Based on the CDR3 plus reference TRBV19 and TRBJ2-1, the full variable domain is DGGITQSPKYLFRKEGQNVTLSCEQNLNHDAMYWYRQDPGQGLRLIYYSQIVNDFQKGDIAEGYSVSREKKESFPLTVTSAQKNPTAFYLCASSMWGTGNAVEQFFGPGTRLTVL.

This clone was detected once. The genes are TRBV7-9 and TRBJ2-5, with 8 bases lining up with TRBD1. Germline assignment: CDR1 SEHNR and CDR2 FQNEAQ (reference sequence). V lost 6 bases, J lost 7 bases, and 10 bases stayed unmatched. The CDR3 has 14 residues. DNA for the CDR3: TGTGCCAGCAGGGCCCCAGGGGGCGAGGGGACCCAGTACTTC. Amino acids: CASRAPGGEGTQYF.

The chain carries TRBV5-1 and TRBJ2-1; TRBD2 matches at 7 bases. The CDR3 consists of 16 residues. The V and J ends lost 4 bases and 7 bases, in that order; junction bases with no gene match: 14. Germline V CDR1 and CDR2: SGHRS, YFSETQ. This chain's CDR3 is CASSPASGASGNEQFF. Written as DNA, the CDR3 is TGCGCCAGCAGCCCAGCTAGCGGAGCGAGTGGGAATGAGCAGTTCTTC.

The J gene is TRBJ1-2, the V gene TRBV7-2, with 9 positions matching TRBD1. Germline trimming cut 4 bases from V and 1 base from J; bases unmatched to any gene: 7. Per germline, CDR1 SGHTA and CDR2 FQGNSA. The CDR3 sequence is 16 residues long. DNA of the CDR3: TGTGCCAGCAGCTCCCGGGACAGGGCTAATAACTATGGCTACACCTTC. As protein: CASSSRDRANNYGYTF.

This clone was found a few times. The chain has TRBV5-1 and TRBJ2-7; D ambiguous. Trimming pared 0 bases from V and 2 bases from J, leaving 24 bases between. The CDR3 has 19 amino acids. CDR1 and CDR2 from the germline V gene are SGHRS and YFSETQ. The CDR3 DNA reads TGCGCCAGCAGCTTGGCCTACATTGGCCAGCCAGGAATTCCCTACGAGCAGTACTTC. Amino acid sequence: CASSLAYIGQPGIPYEQYF.

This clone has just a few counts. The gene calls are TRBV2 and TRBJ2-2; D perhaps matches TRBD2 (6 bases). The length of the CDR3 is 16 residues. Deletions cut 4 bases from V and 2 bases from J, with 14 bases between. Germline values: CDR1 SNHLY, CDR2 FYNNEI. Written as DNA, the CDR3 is TGTGCCAGCAGTGTACGAGGAGGGGACAACACCGGGGAGCTGTTTTTT. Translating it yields CASSVRGGDNTGELFF.

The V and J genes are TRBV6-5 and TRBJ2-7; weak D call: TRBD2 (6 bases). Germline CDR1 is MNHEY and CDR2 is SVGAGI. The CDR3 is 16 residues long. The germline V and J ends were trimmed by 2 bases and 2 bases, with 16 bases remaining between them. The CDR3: CASSYLTGTGTYEQYF. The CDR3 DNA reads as TGTGCCAGCAGTTACCTTACCGGGACTGGGACCTACGAGCAGTACTTC.

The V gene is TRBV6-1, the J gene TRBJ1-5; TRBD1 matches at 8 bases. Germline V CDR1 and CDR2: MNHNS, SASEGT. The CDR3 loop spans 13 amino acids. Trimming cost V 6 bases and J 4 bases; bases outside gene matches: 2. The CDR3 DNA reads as TGTGCCAGCAGCGACAGGGGTAATCAGCCCCAGCATTTT. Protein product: CASSDRGNQPQHF.

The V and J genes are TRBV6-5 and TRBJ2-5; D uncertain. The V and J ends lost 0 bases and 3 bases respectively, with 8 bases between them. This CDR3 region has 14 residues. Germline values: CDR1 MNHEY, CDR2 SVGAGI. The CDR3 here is CASSYSSAEETQYF. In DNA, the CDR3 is TGTGCCAGCAGTTACTCGTCTGCGGAAGAGACCCAGTACTTC.

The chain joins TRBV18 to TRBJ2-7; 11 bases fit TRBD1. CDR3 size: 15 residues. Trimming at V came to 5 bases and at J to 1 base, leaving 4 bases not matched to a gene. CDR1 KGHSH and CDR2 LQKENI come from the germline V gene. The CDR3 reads CASSAGTGGSYEQYF. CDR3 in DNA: TGTGCCAGCTCAGCCGGGACAGGGGGTTCCTACGAGCAGTACTTC. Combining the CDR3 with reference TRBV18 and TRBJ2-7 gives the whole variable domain NAGVMQNPRHLVRRRGQEARLRCSPMKGHSHVYWYRQLPEEGLKFMVYLQKENIIDESGMPKERFSAEFPKEGPSILRIQQVVRGDSAAYFCASSAGTGGSYEQYFGPGTRLTVT.

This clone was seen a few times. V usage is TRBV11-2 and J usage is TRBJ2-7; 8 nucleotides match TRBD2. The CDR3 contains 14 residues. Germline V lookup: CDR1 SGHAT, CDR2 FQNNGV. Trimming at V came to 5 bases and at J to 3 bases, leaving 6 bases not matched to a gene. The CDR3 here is CASSAAGGFYEQYF. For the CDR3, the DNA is TGTGCCAGCAGCGCCGCGGGGGGTTTCTACGAGCAGTACTTC.

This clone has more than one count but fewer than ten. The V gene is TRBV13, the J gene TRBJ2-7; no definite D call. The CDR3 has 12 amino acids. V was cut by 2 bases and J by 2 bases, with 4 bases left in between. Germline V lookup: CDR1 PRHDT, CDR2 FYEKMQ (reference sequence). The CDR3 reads CASSLQTYEQYF. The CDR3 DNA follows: TGTGCCAGCAGCTTACAGACCTACGAGCAGTACTTC.